The 19 T cell receptor beta chains below were found in one sample sequenced in a study of cytomegalovirus exposure and HLA in healthy donors. Primers for the PCR totalled 60 Vbeta and 13 Jbeta. The table came from immunoSEQ multiplex PCR; TCRdb's copy has only in-frame clones and leaves some out. The repertoire consists of about 180,000 clones, with roughly 82% occurring once and the leading ten covering roughly 1.4%. The sample consisted of PBMCs. Receptor source: a man in his forties or fifties in good health and CMV-seronegative.

The chain has TRBV6-5 and TRBJ2-1; the match to TRBD2 covers 10 bases. Germline values: CDR1 MNHEY, CDR2 SVGAGI. The CDR3 contains 15 residues. Losses at the gene ends were 7 bases for V and 0 bases for J; bases not matched to a gene: 3. Here the CDR3 reads CASIASGGSYNEQFF. The CDR3 region has the DNA TGTGCCAGCATTGCTAGCGGGGGCTCCTACAATGAGCAGTTCTTC.

This clone was recorded once. For the CDR3, the DNA is TGTGCCAGCACCAACTACAGGGCCGGAAACACCATATATTTT. This gives the protein CASTNYRAGNTIYF. The rearrangement links TRBV7-2 to TRBJ1-3, with D perhaps matching TRBD1 (6 bases). This CDR3 is 14 amino acids long. V lost 7 bases and J 4 bases, leaving 14 bases between the germline ends. CDR1 and CDR2 (germline): SGHTA, FQGNSA.

This chain uses TRBV9 with TRBJ2-5; TRBD2 might be the D (6 bases). Gene TRBJ2-7 matches the end of the DNA better, so the J call may be wrong. Per germline, CDR1 SGDLS and CDR2 YYNGEE. The CDR3 length is 12 residues. The CDR3 region has the DNA TGTGCCAGCAGCGGAGGAGGGAACGAGCAGTACTTC. Its translation is CASSGGGNEQYF.

The V call is TRBV4-1, the J call TRBJ1-2, with no clear D. The CDR3 is 14 residues long. CDR1 and CDR2 (germline): MGHRA, YSYEKL. V lost 1 base and J 3 bases, leaving 9 bases between the germline ends. The CDR3 nucleotides read TGCGCCAGCAGCCAAGGTTCGGGATACTATGGCTACACCTTC. Its protein is CASSQGSGYYGYTF.

The chain employs TRBV29-1 and TRBJ1-1; tentative D call: TRBD1 (5 bases). Germline V CDR1 and CDR2: SQVTM, ANQGSEA. CDR3 length: 12 residues. CDR3 sequence reads: CCVGGGNTEAFF. DNA for the CDR3: TGCTGTGTGGGGGGGGGAAACACTGAAGCTTTCTTT.

This clone was detected only a few times. The chain combines TRBV7-9 with TRBJ1-2; a weak D match, TRBD1 (5 bases). Germline V gene sequence: CDR1 SEHNR, CDR2 FQNEAQ (reference sequence). V gave up 5 bases and J gave up 8 bases, with 21 bases separating them. The CDR3 runs to 15 residues. DNA for the CDR3: TGTGCCAGCAGCCGACCGGACATTATGTATGGAGGCTACACCTTC. Translation gives CASSRPDIMYGGYTF.

V usage is TRBV5-1 and J usage is TRBJ2-5; 11 bases map to TRBD2. The CDR3 has 16 amino acids. The germline V gene encodes CDR1 SGHRS and CDR2 YFSETQ. With V trimmed by 3 bases and J by 0 bases, 4 bases remained unmatched. This CDR3 reads CASSYVTSGDQETQYF. CDR3 coding DNA: TGCGCCAGCAGCTACGTGACTAGCGGGGACCAAGAGACCCAGTACTTC.

DNA of the CDR3: TGTGCCAGCAGTCTCCGGACAGATGTCCAAGAGACCCAGTACTTC. Protein product: CASSLRTDVQETQYF. The chain recombines TRBV6-1 with TRBJ2-5; tentatively, D is TRBD1 (6 bases). There are 15 residues in the CDR3. From germline, CDR1 is MNHNS and CDR2 SASEGT. V was cut by 5 bases and J by 1 base, with 14 bases left in between.

The gene calls are TRBV5-1 and TRBJ2-1; 15 bases fit TRBD2. The CDR3 spans 19 residues. V lost 2 bases to trimming and J lost 0 bases; unmatched junction nucleotides: 6. CDR1 is SGHRS and CDR2 is YFSETQ in the germline V gene. The CDR3 nucleotides read TGCGCCAGCAGCTTAGGGACTAGCGGGGGGTTAAGCTCCTACAATGAGCAGTTCTTC. Amino acids: CASSLGTSGGLSSYNEQFF. The full variable domain, rest sourced from reference TRBV5-1 and TRBJ2-1, is KAGVTQTPRYLIKTRGQQVTLSCSPISGHRSVSWYQQTPGQGLQFLFEYFSETQRNKGNFPGRFSGRQFSNSRSEMNVSTLELGDSALYLCASSLGTSGGLSSYNEQFFGPGTRLTVL.

The CDR3: CAWTAGTETGNTIYF. The CDR3 DNA follows: TGTGCCTGGACTGCCGGGACAGAGACAGGAAACACCATATATTTT. The chain couples TRBV30 to TRBJ1-3; 7 bases match TRBD1. V trimming: 4 bases; J trimming: 4 bases; junction bases outside the gene matches: 10. CDR1 and CDR2 (germline): GTSNPN, SVGIG (reference sequence). The CDR3 runs to 15 residues.

The chain employs TRBV7-6 and TRBJ2-2, with D maybe TRBD1 (6 bases). The ends were cut back, 4 bases at V and 7 bases at J, with 16 bases in the middle. The CDR3 has 15 amino acids. Germline V gene lookup returns CDR1 SGHVS and CDR2 FNYEAQ. As DNA, the CDR3 is TGTGCCAGCAGCTCCAAAAGACAGGCTGTCGGGGAGCTGTTTTTT. It is translated as CASSSKRQAVGELFF.

In its sample, this clone was seen a few times. The chain uses TRBV5-8 and TRBJ1-2; perhaps TRBD1 as D (6 bases). The germline CDR1 and CDR2 sequences are SGHTS and YDEGEE. CDR3 size: 15 residues. V lost 4 bases and J lost 1, with 14 bases in between. CDR3 coding DNA: TGTGCCAGCAGCCCCGGCCAGGGGAATAACTATGGCTACACCTTC. Its protein product is CASSPGQGNNYGYTF.

J is TRBJ2-2 and V is TRBV7-8, with 12 bases fitting TRBD1. V shed 2 bases and J 6 bases; nucleotides not matched to a gene: 7. CDR1 is SGHVS and CDR2 is FQNEAQ in the germline V gene. This CDR3 contains 17 residues. The CDR3 region is CASSLRDRGRGAGELFF. CDR3 DNA: TGTGCCAGCAGCTTAAGGGACAGGGGGCGAGGAGCCGGGGAGCTGTTTTTT.

This clone has only one observation. The CDR3 DNA follows: TGTGCCAGCTCGCCGACAGGGGGGAGTAATTCACCCCTCCACTTT. Residues: CASSPTGGSNSPLHF. The chain joins TRBV18 to TRBJ1-6, with 9 bases identical to TRBD1. This CDR3 has 15 residues. Germline V CDR1 and CDR2: KGHSH, LQKENI. Losses at the gene ends were 6 bases for V and 6 bases for J; bases not matched to a gene: 6. Using reference TRBV18 and TRBJ1-6 for the parts outside the CDR3, the full variable domain is NAGVMQNPRHLVRRRGQEARLRCSPMKGHSHVYWYRQLPEEGLKFMVYLQKENIIDESGMPKERFSAEFPKEGPSILRIQQVVRGDSAAYFCASSPTGGSNSPLHFGNGTRLTVT.

CDR3 bases: TGTGCCAGCAGCCCGAACAGGGGGCGTCAGCCCCAGCATTTT. This encodes CASSPNRGRQPQHF. This chain joins TRBV7-6 and TRBJ1-5; 9 bases map to TRBD1. The CDR3 loop spans 14 amino acids. Germline V gene sequence: CDR1 SGHVS, CDR2 FNYEAQ. J gave up 6 bases and V 5 bases, and 5 bases lay outside the gene matches. Full variable domain (outside the CDR3, taken from reference TRBV7-6 and TRBJ1-5): GAGVSQSPRYKVTKRGQDVALRCDPISGHVSLYWYRQALGQGPEFLTYFNYEAQQDKSGLPNDRFSAERPEGSISTLTIQRTEQRDSAMYRCASSPNRGRQPQHFGDGTRLSIL.

This clone was seen only a few times. The chain recombines TRBV11-2 with TRBJ2-3; 8 nucleotides line up with TRBD1. CDR3 length: 15 residues. Germline-derived CDR1 and CDR2 are SGHAT and FQNNGV. The J segment lost 2 bases and the V segment lost 6 bases, leaving 7 bases of the junction unmatched. The DNA for the CDR3 is TGTGCCAGCAGTTATAACAGGGGGACCACAGATACGCAGTATTTT. This encodes CASSYNRGTTDTQYF.

The gene calls are TRBV11-2 and TRBJ1-5, with 7 bases aligning to TRBD1. The CDR3 totals 15 residues. Germline V gene sequence: CDR1 SGHAT, CDR2 FQNNGV. J gave up 1 base and V 3 bases, and 3 bases lay outside the gene matches. The CDR3 bases are TGTGCCAGCAGCTTCTCAGGGGGGAGCAATCAGCCCCAGCATTTT. Residues: CASSFSGGSNQPQHF.

The chain uses TRBV13 and TRBJ2-1; 9 bases map to TRBD2. Germline CDR1 reads PRHDT; CDR2 reads FYEKMQ (reference sequence). This CDR3 is built from 17 residues. The ends lost 5 bases at V and 4 bases at J; junction bases unmatched: 12. The CDR3 sequence: CASSPPSRGGGYNEQFF. As DNA, the CDR3 is TGTGCCAGCAGCCCCCCCTCGCGGGGGGGCGGATACAATGAGCAGTTCTTC. Drawing the rest from reference TRBV13 and TRBJ2-1, the complete variable domain is AAGVIQSPRHLIKEKRETATLKCYPIPRHDTVYWYQQGPGQDPQFLISFYEKMQSDKGSIPDRFSAQQFSDYHSELNMSSLELGDSALYFCASSPPSRGGGYNEQFFGPGTRLTVL.

The rearrangement links TRBV4-2 to TRBJ2-4; D unresolved. The germline gives CDR1 LGHNA, CDR2 YNFKEQ. This CDR3 has 14 residues. V lost 5 bases and J lost 4, with 12 bases in between. The CDR3 nucleotides read TGTGCCAGCAGCGGCAGGCCTCCAAAAAACATTCAGTACTTC. Protein: CASSGRPPKNIQYF.